Listed here is a single T cell receptor (beta chain). The antigen remains undetermined. Naive CD8 cells lacked CD45RO and underwent positive selection for CCR7, leaving out terminally differentiated effector memory CD45RA+ cells. TCRdb keeps only in-frame clones here, not all; method: immunoSEQ multiplex PCR. The table shows about 2.1 million clones, with just over 90% occurring only once. V was cut by 0 bases and J by 4 bases, with 10 bases left in between. CDR1 is LGHNA, CDR2 YSLEER, per germline. The length of the CDR3 is 15 residues. This sample is part of a study of shared clonotypes between healthy human individuals. General observations from the study: Clonotypes shared by all four donors outscored non-shared clonotypes in generation probability. The naive CD4 repertoires of a handful of donors were compared, and roughly 5% of clonotypes were shared.

The sequenced sample was naive CD8+ T cells from PBMCs. This sequence joins TRBV4-3 and TRBJ2-1; possible D gene TRBD1, 5 bases. The source of this sequence is a man in his late teens or twenties in good health. Some clones in this sample may be carry-over from other donors' samples. The CDR3 DNA follows: TGCGCCAGCAGCCAAGATCGACAGACTTACAATGAGCAGTTCTTC. It encodes CASSQDRQTYNEQFF.